This entry lists 30 T cell receptor beta chains sequenced from one sample in a study of blood T cell repertoires in COVID-19. Profiling relied on immunoSEQ multiplex PCR, and the TCRdb table lists in-frame clones only, not all of them. This table has 200,000 to 250,000 clones, more than 80% appearing once. The specimen was peripheral blood. The receptors were gathered from a woman aged 30 to 39 with COVID-19, enrolled during active disease.

This chain connects TRBV5-1 to TRBJ1-1; 7 bases are shared with TRBD1. Losses at the gene ends were 0 bases for V and 8 bases for J; bases not matched to a gene: 7. The CDR3 runs to 14 residues. Germline CDR1 is SGHRS and CDR2 is YFSETQ. CDR3 amino acids: CASSLEGQIQEAFF. In DNA, the CDR3 is TGCGCCAGCAGCTTGGAGGGACAGATTCAAGAAGCTTTCTTT.

This clone was counted a single time. The V call is TRBV11-2, the J call TRBJ1-2, with unresolved D. The ends were cut back, 1 base at V and 3 bases at J, with 3 bases in the middle. Germline-derived CDR1 and CDR2 are SGHAT and FQNNGV. The CDR3 length is 12 residues. CDR3 DNA sequence: TGTGCCAGCAGCTTAGCAGACTATGGCTACACCTTC. Protein: CASSLADYGYTF. Full variable domain (remainder filled in from reference TRBV11-2 and TRBJ1-2): EAGVAQSPRYKIIEKRQSVAFWCNPISGHATLYWYQQILGQGPKLLIQFQNNGVVDDSQLPKDRFSAERLKGVDSTLKIQPAKLEDSAVYLCASSLADYGYTFGSGTRLTVV.

The V and J genes are TRBV30 and TRBJ2-1; 9 bases line up with TRBD2. Germline CDR1 and CDR2: GTSNPN and SVGIG (reference sequence). The CDR3 length is 15 residues. With 1 base clipped from V and 9 bases from J, the junction kept 10 bases outside the gene matches. In DNA form, the CDR3 reads TGTGCCTGGAGTGGAGGAAGACTAGCGGAAAGTGAGCAGTTCTTC. This encodes CAWSGGRLAESEQFF.

This clone has ten or more counts. This chain connects TRBV18 to TRBJ2-3; 7 positions agree with TRBD1. Trimming removed 3 bases from V and 5 bases from J; junction bases left unmatched: 8. From germline, CDR1 is KGHSH and CDR2 LQKENI. The CDR3 contains 15 residues. The CDR3 region is CASSPGPGGVDTQYF. The CDR3, as DNA: TGTGCCAGCTCACCCGGGCCAGGGGGAGTAGATACGCAGTATTTT.

The CDR3 loop reads CASSKGTSGNIDEQYF. CDR3 nucleotide sequence: TGTGCCAGCAGCAAAGGGACTAGCGGGAACATCGACGAGCAGTACTTC. The chain joins TRBV7-9 to TRBJ2-7; 13 bases map to TRBD2. Germline V lookup: CDR1 SEHNR, CDR2 FQNEAQ (reference sequence). The J segment lost 5 bases and the V segment lost 5 bases, leaving 9 bases of the junction unmatched. The CDR3 is 16 amino acids.

V gene TRBV5-4 combines with J gene TRBJ2-1, with 9 bases identical to TRBD2. The CDR3 loop spans 17 amino acids. Looked up from germline, CDR1 is SGHNT and CDR2 is YYREEE (reference sequence). After removal of 0 bases from V and 7 bases from J, the junction contained 11 bases not matched to a gene. CDR3 DNA: TGTGCCAGCAGCTTGGGAGGCGGGAGGGCCTTGGGGAATGAGCAGTTCTTC. This encodes CASSLGGGRALGNEQFF.

Concerning this clone: Other DNA sequences within the sample encode an identical CDR3. The chain links TRBV11-2 to TRBJ2-5, with 8 bases that match TRBD2. CDR1 is SGHAT and CDR2 is FQNNGV in the germline V gene. The trim removed 1 base at V and 5 bases at J, leaving 9 bases unmatched. There are 16 residues in the CDR3. The CDR3 protein is CASSLGSSGSRETQYF. The CDR3 DNA reads TGTGCCAGCAGCTTAGGGTCCAGCGGGAGTCGGGAGACCCAGTACTTC.

V is TRBV5-4 and J is TRBJ2-5, with TRBD1 matching over 7 bases. The CDR3 is 15 amino acids. The V segment lost 4 bases and the J segment 5 bases; nucleotides outside the gene matches: 11. Germline V CDR1 and CDR2: SGHNT, YYREEE (reference sequence). The CDR3 spells CASSPTDRLGETQYF. Here the CDR3 DNA reads TGTGCCAGCAGCCCCACGGACAGGCTCGGGGAGACCCAGTACTTC.

This chain joins TRBV9 and TRBJ2-3; D possibly corresponds to TRBD1 (6 bases). Trimming removed 3 bases at V and 3 bases at J, with 14 bases between. Per the germline V gene, CDR1 is SGDLS and CDR2 is YYNGEE. The CDR3 runs to 15 residues. In nucleotides, the CDR3 is TGTGCCAGCAGCGAATCACAGGGTTGGACAGATACGCAGTATTTT. Translated: CASSESQGWTDTQYF.

The chain links TRBV2 to TRBJ1-1; 7 nucleotides match TRBD1. V lost 1 base, J lost 8 bases, and 7 bases stayed unmatched. The CDR3 totals 14 residues. Germline-derived CDR1 and CDR2 are SNHLY and FYNNEI. This CDR3 reads CASSEGRGVQEAFF. The CDR3 DNA reads TGTGCCAGCAGTGAAGGCAGGGGGGTACAGGAAGCTTTCTTT.

This clone was recorded only once. The V gene is TRBV29-1, the J gene TRBJ1-2; D is unclear. The V and J ends lost 3 bases and 7 bases respectively, with 9 bases between them. CDR1 is SQVTM and CDR2 is ANQGSEA in the germline V gene. CDR3 size: 11 residues. The CDR3 sequence is CSVEREGGYTF. Written as DNA, the CDR3 is TGCAGCGTTGAGAGGGAGGGTGGCTACACCTTC.

The genes are TRBV24-1 and TRBJ2-1; 8 bases fit TRBD2. The junction had 5 bases not matched to a gene; V was cut back by 4 bases and J by 4 bases. CDR1 and CDR2 from the germline V gene are KGHDR and SFDVKD. The CDR3 loop spans 15 amino acids. Written as DNA, the CDR3 is TGTGCCACCAGTGACCATAGCGGGGAATACAATGAGCAGTTCTTC. Translating gives CATSDHSGEYNEQFF.

The CDR3 spells CASSDGTIYYNEQFF. The CDR3 coding sequence is TGTGCCAGCAGCGATGGGACAATTTACTACAATGAGCAGTTCTTC. V usage is TRBV6-2 or TRBV6-3 and J usage is TRBJ2-1; D is perhaps TRBD1 (6 bases). The V and J ends lost 6 bases and 3 bases respectively, with 15 bases between them. The CDR3 length is 15 residues. The germline gives CDR1 MNHEY, CDR2 SVGEGT.

In nucleotides, the CDR3 is TGCAGTGCTAGTACATGGGACAGCAACACTGAAGCTTTCTTT. Its protein product is CSASTWDSNTEAFF. The chain has TRBV20-1 and TRBJ1-1, with 7 bases aligning to TRBD1. V lost 3 bases and J lost 2; bases outside the gene matches: 6. This CDR3 region has 14 residues. CDR1 and CDR2 (germline): DFQATT, SNEGSKA (reference sequence).

The chain carries TRBV2 and TRBJ2-7; D might be TRBD2 (5 bases). V was clipped by 4 bases and J by 0 bases, with 10 bases between them. The CDR3 sequence is 14 residues long. The germline CDR1 and CDR2 sequences are SNHLY and FYNNEI. CDR3 residues: CASSAPSSSYEQYF. The CDR3 DNA reads as TGTGCCAGCAGTGCACCTAGCAGCTCCTACGAGCAGTACTTC.

The V and J genes are TRBV14 and TRBJ2-3, with D tentatively TRBD1 (5 bases). CDR1 is SGHDN and CDR2 is FVKESK in the germline V gene. CDR3 length: 16 residues. The V end lost 0 bases, the J end lost 2 bases, and 12 bases lay between the germline ends. CDR3 nucleotides: TGTGCCAGCAGCCAAGAACCCCAGGGCATCACAGATACGCAGTATTTT. Protein sequence: CASSQEPQGITDTQYF.

V gene TRBV27 combines with J gene TRBJ2-5, with a weak D call TRBD2 (5 bases). The CDR3 totals 13 residues. In germline, CDR1 is MNHEY, CDR2 SMNVEV (reference sequence). V gave up 2 bases and J gave up 5 bases, with 9 bases separating them. CDR3 coding DNA: TGTGCCAGCAGTTTAGGGCGGGTTGAGACCCAGTACTTC. It encodes CASSLGRVETQYF.

V usage is TRBV28 and J usage is TRBJ2-1, with TRBD2 identical over 9 bases. CDR1 and CDR2 from the germline V gene are MDHEN and SYDVKM. V was pared by 2 bases and J by 1 base, with 0 bases of the junction left unmatched. The CDR3 contains 15 residues. The CDR3 sequence: CASSLLAGSYNEQFF. CDR3 bases: TGTGCCAGCAGTTTACTAGCGGGGTCCTACAATGAGCAGTTCTTC.

The chain joins TRBV7-3 to TRBJ2-3, with 8 bases that match TRBD1. Trimming cost V 2 bases and J 4 bases; bases outside gene matches: 5. The V gene's germline CDR1 is SGHTA and CDR2 FQGTGA. The CDR3 covers 15 residues. The CDR3 here is CASSLLGQAADTQYF. Here the CDR3 DNA reads TGTGCCAGCAGCTTATTGGGACAGGCGGCAGATACGCAGTATTTT.

V gene TRBV19 combines with J gene TRBJ2-1; TRBD2 matches 9 bases. CDR3 size: 15 residues. CDR1 is LNHDA and CDR2 is SQIVND in the germline V gene (reference sequence). The J segment lost 5 bases and the V segment lost 5 bases, leaving 7 bases of the junction unmatched. CDR3: CASSSTGTSNNEQFF. CDR3 bases: TGTGCCAGTAGTTCAACCGGGACTAGCAACAATGAGCAGTTCTTC.

This sequence joins TRBV18 and TRBJ1-4, with TRBD1 matching 9 bases. V shed 5 bases and J 7 bases; nucleotides not matched to a gene: 8. Per the germline V gene, CDR1 is KGHSH and CDR2 is LQKENI. CDR3 length: 15 amino acids. The DNA for the CDR3 is TGTGCCAGCTCAGCCTTACAGGGGGCGTTTGAAAAACTGTTTTTT. Its translation is CASSALQGAFEKLFF.

The chain has TRBV6-2 or TRBV6-3 and TRBJ2-2; 12 bases are shared with TRBD2. The ends lost 5 bases at V and 8 bases at J; junction bases unmatched: 9. CDR1 and CDR2 (germline): MNHEY, SVGEGT. The CDR3 length is 16 residues. The CDR3 DNA is TGTGCCAGCAGTGGAACTAGCGGGAGGAAATTAGGGGAGCTGTTTTTT. This codes for CASSGTSGRKLGELFF.

The chain carries TRBV19 and TRBJ1-1; tentative D call: TRBD1 (5 bases). CDR1 and CDR2 (germline): LNHDA, SQIVND (reference sequence). The CDR3 sequence is 16 residues long. The V and J ends lost 4 bases and 0 bases respectively, with 15 bases between them. CDR3 loop: CASSTAGGWLNTEAFF. The CDR3 nucleotides are TGTGCCAGTAGTACCGCCGGGGGTTGGCTGAACACTGAAGCTTTCTTT.

V and J are TRBV9 and TRBJ2-5, with 13 nucleotides matching TRBD2. Germline V lookup: CDR1 SGDLS, CDR2 YYNGEE. The J segment lost 4 bases and the V segment lost 3 bases, leaving 3 bases of the junction unmatched. The CDR3 covers 15 residues. Here the CDR3 reads CASSETSGGSETQYF. The CDR3 region has the DNA TGTGCCAGCAGCGAGACTAGCGGGGGGTCAGAGACCCAGTACTTC.

V gene TRBV4-1 combines with J gene TRBJ2-5; a possible D gene is TRBD1 (6 bases). This CDR3 contains 14 residues. The germline V gene has CDR1 MGHRA and CDR2 YSYEKL. Trimming left V 6 bases short and J 5 bases short, with 16 bases between. Here the CDR3 DNA reads TGCGCCAGCAGACCACAGGGCACGGACGAGACCCAGTACTTC. Residues: CASRPQGTDETQYF.

This chain uses TRBV6-5 with TRBJ1-2; 8 nucleotides line up with TRBD1. There are 14 residues in the CDR3. Germline V gene sequence: CDR1 MNHEY, CDR2 SVGAGI. The V gene end was trimmed by 6 bases and the J gene end by 6 bases; junction bases not matched to a gene: 9. This CDR3 is CASSTTGDANGYTF. DNA for the CDR3: TGTGCCAGCAGCACGACAGGGGATGCGAATGGCTACACCTTC.

The chain is built from TRBV5-4 and TRBJ1-1; maybe TRBD1 (5 bases). Per germline, CDR1 SGHNT and CDR2 YYREEE (reference sequence). CDR3 size: 15 residues. V was shortened by 0 bases and J by 0 bases, with 9 bases between the two germline ends. The CDR3 sequence is CASSLVGRVNTEAFF. The DNA of the CDR3 is TGTGCCAGCAGCTTGGTGGGCAGGGTGAACACTGAAGCTTTCTTT. Using reference TRBV5-4 and TRBJ1-1 for the parts outside the CDR3, the full variable domain is ETGVTQSPTHLIKTRGQQVTLRCSSQSGHNTVSWYQQALGQGPQFIFQYYREEENGRGNFPPRFSGLQFPNYSSELNVNALELDDSALYLCASSLVGRVNTEAFFGQGTRLTVV.

The rearrangement links TRBV19 to TRBJ2-3; 9 nucleotides line up with TRBD1. CDR1 and CDR2 (germline): LNHDA, SQIVND (reference sequence). With V trimmed by 6 bases and J by 5 bases, 9 bases remained unmatched. The CDR3 sequence is 15 residues long. The CDR3 nucleotides are TGTGCCAGTAGCCCAGGGGACAGGGCCAGAGATACGCAGTATTTT. Translating gives CASSPGDRARDTQYF.

The chain carries TRBV4-3 and TRBJ2-7; TRBD2 matches at 8 bases. This CDR3 is 12 amino acids long. V shed 9 bases and J 5 bases; nucleotides not matched to a gene: 6. Germline V gene sequence: CDR1 LGHNA, CDR2 YSLEER. DNA for the CDR3: TGCGCCAGACTCGGGAGGGGCCACGAGCAGTACTTC. Its protein is CARLGRGHEQYF.

J is TRBJ1-4 and V is TRBV7-9; 8 nucleotides agree with TRBD1. Germline loops: CDR1 SEHNR, CDR2 FQNEAQ (reference sequence). V shed 6 bases and J 8 bases; nucleotides not matched to a gene: 5. CDR3 length: 13 amino acids. The CDR3 nucleotides read TGTGCCAGCAGATTTGGACAGGGCGAAAAACTGTTTTTT. This gives the protein CASRFGQGEKLFF. The complete variable domain, with remaining parts taken from reference TRBV7-9 and TRBJ1-4, reads DTGVSQNPRHKITKRGQNVTFRCDPISEHNRLYWYRQTLGQGPEFLTYFQNEAQLEKSRLLSDRFSAERPKGSFSTLEIQRTEQGDSAMYLCASRFGQGEKLFFGSGTQLSVL.